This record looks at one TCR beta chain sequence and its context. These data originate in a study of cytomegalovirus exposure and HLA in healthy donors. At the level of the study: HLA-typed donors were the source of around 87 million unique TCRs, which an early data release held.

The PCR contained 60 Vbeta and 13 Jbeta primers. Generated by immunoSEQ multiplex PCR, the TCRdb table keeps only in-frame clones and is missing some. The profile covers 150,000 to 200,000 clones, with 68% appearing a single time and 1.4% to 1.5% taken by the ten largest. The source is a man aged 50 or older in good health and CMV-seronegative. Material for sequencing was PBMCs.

CDR3 nucleotide sequence: TGTGCCAGCAGTTTTTCCCAGGGATCGGAGCAGTACTTC. This sequence encodes CASSFSQGSEQYF. V and J are TRBV28 and TRBJ2-7, with a weak D call TRBD1 (5 bases). V lost 3 bases and J lost 7, with 13 bases in between. The CDR3 is 13 residues long. The germline gives CDR1 MDHEN, CDR2 SYDVKM.